The 7 T cell receptor beta chains in this list originate from one sample, sequenced in a study of T cells in Graves' hyperthyroidism and ophthalmopathy. There were TCR beta CDR3 regions amplified from RNA transcripts. The HTBI primer set drove a first-round RT-PCR of the TCR CDR3. Each CDR3 protein is one row after TCRdb ran MiXCR on the multiplex PCR reads. The repertoire consists of around 520,000 distinct CDR3 sequences, with approximately 15% occurring once and the leading ten covering less than 20%. Sequencing was carried out using blood. These receptors were taken from a young woman with Graves' hyperthyroidism.

In this sample, this clonotype turned up a few times. The CDR3 region is CATSRGKQGETQYF. The CDR3 nucleotides read TGTGCCACCAGCAGAGGGAAGCAGGGGGAGACCCAGTACTTC. The rearrangement links TRBV15 to TRBJ2-5, with D perhaps TRBD1 (6 bases). Per germline, CDR1 LNHNV and CDR2 YYDKDF (reference sequence). Trimming left V 1 base short and J 5 bases short, with 11 bases between. The CDR3 runs to 14 residues.

Ten or more counts support this clonotype. The J gene is TRBJ2-1, the V gene TRBV29-1, with D unclear. CDR1 is SQVTM, CDR2 ANQGSEA, per germline. This CDR3 has 14 amino acids. Trimming took off 1 base at V and 1 base at J, with 8 bases between the two ends. The CDR3 sequence is CSVEAAPSYNEQFF. CDR3 DNA sequence: TGCAGCGTTGAAGCAGCGCCTTCCTACAATGAGCAGTTCTTC.

In this sample, this clonotype turned up many times. This sequence joins TRBV7-6 and TRBJ2-2; D call uncertain. Germline CDR1 and CDR2: SGHVS and FNYEAQ. There are 15 residues in the CDR3. Deletions cut 4 bases from V and 2 bases from J, with 11 bases between. CDR3 in amino acids: CASSSTHTNTGELFF. The DNA of the CDR3 is TGTGCCAGCAGCTCCACCCATACAAACACCGGGGAGCTGTTTTTT. Full variable domain (outside the CDR3, taken from reference TRBV7-6 and TRBJ2-2): GAGVSQSPRYKVTKRGQDVALRCDPISGHVSLYWYRQALGQGPEFLTYFNYEAQQDKSGLPNDRFSAERPEGSISTLTIQRTEQRDSAMYRCASSSTHTNTGELFFGEGSRLTVL.

The table lists this clonotype with a few counts. This sequence joins TRBV3-1 and TRBJ2-1; 11 bases match TRBD2. The CDR3 totals 16 residues. Germline CDR1 LGHDT, CDR2 YNNKEL (reference sequence). Trimming cost V 4 bases and J 4 bases; bases outside gene matches: 6. CDR3 residues: CASSLKTSGIYNEQFF. As DNA, the CDR3 is TGTGCCAGCAGCCTTAAGACTAGCGGGATATACAATGAGCAGTTCTTC.

This clonotype was found many times. The chain couples TRBV11-1 to TRBJ2-7; 13 nucleotides line up with TRBD2. The germline V gene has CDR1 SGHAT and CDR2 FQDESV (reference sequence). The CDR3 extends over 15 amino acids. J lost 4 bases, V lost 5 bases, and 5 bases had no gene match. The CDR3 nucleotides are TGTGCCAGCAGCCAAGGACTAGCGGGAGTTTACGAGCAGTACTTC. This codes for CASSQGLAGVYEQYF.

This clonotype was detected many times. This chain connects TRBV28 to TRBJ2-6; either TRBD1 or TRBD2 may supply D (5 bases each). Trimming left V 7 bases short and J 2 bases short, with 12 bases between. This CDR3 comprises 15 residues. Germline CDR1 reads MDHEN; CDR2 reads SYDVKM. The CDR3 nucleotides read TGTGCCAGCACGTCGGGGCAGACTGGGGCCAACGTCCTGACTTTC. It encodes CASTSGQTGANVLTF. Supplemented by reference TRBV28 and TRBJ2-6, the full variable domain reads DVKVTQSSRYLVKRTGEKVFLECVQDMDHENMFWYRQDPGLGLRLIYFSYDVKMKEKGDIPEGYSVSREKKERFSLILESASTNQTSMYLCASTSGQTGANVLTFGAGSRLTVL.

This clonotype was observed at least ten times. This chain joins TRBV5-1 and TRBJ2-1; D may be TRBD1 (6 bases). The CDR3 extends over 16 amino acids. Looked up from germline, CDR1 is SGHRS and CDR2 is YFSETQ. Trimming removed 1 base from V and 5 bases from J, with 16 bases in between. The CDR3 nucleotides read TGCGCCAGCAGCTTGAGGGTACAGGGCGATAACAATGAGCAGTTCTTC. As protein: CASSLRVQGDNNEQFF.